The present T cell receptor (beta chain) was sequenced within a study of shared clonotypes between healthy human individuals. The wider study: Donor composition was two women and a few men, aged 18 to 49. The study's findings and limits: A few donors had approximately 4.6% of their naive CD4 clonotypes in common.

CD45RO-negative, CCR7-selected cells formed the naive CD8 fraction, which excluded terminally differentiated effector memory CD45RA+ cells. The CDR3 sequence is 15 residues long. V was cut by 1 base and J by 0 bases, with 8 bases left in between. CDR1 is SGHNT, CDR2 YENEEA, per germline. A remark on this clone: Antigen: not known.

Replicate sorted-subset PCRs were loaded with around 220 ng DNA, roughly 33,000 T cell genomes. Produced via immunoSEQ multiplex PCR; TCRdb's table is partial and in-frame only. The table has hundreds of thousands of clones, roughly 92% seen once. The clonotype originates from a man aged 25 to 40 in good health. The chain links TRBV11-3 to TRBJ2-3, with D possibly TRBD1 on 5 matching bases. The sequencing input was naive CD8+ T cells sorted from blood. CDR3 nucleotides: TGTGCCAGCAGCTTAGGCGACAGTAGCACAGATACGCAGTATTTT. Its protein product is CASSLGDSSTDTQYF.